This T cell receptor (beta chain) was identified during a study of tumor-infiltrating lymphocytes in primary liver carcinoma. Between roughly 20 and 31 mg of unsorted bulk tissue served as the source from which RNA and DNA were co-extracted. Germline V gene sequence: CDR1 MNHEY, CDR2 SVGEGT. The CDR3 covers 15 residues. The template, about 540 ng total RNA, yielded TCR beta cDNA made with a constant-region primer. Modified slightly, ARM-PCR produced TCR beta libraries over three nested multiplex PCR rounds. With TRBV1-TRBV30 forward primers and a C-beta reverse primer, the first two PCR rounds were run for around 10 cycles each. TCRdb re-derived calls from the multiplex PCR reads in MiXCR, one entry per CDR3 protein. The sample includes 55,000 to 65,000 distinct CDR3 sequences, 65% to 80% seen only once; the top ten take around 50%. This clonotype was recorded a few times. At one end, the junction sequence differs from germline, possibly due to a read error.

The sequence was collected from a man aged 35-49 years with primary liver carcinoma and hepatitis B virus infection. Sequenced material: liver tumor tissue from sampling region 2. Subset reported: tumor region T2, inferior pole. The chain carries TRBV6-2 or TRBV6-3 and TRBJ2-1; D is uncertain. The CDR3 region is CASSYEIVGYNEEFF. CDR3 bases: TGTGCCAGCAGTTATGAGATCGTTGGCTACAATGAGGAGTTCTTC.